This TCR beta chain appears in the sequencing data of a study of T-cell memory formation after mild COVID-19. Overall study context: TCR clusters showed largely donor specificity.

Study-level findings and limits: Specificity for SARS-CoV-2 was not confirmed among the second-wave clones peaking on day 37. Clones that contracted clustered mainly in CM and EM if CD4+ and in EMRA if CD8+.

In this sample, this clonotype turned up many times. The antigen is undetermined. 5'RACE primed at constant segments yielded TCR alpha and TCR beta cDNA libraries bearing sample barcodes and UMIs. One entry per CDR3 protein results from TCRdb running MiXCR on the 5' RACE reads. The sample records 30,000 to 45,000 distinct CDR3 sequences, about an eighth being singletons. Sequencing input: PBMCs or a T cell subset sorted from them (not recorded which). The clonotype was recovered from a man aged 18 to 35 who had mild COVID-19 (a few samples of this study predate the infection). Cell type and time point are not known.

CDR3 in amino acids: CASSYTQGITEAFF. DNA of the CDR3: TGTGCCAGCAGTTACACTCAGGGGATCACTGAAGCTTTCTTT. The V call is TRBV6-6, the J call TRBJ1-1, with a tentative D call TRBD1 (6 bases). The CDR3 loop spans 14 amino acids. Per germline, CDR1 MNHNY and CDR2 SVGAGI (reference sequence). The V end was cut by 2 bases, the J end by 4 bases, with 11 bases between.